This passage covers 26 T cell receptor beta chains from one sample sequenced in a study of cytomegalovirus exposure and HLA in healthy donors. The primer mix had 60 Vbeta and 13 Jbeta primers. TCRdb's copy holds only in-frame clones and misses some; the assay was immunoSEQ multiplex PCR. The sample includes 150,000 to 200,000 clones, roughly 80% of them seen just once. The sample consisted of PBMCs. The source of these receptors is a girl aged 5-17 years in good health and CMV-seropositive.

With respect to this clone: One end of the junction is discordant with germline, which a read error may explain. The J gene is TRBJ2-7, the V gene TRBV4-2, with 8 bases aligning to TRBD1. Germline CDR1 LGHNA, CDR2 YNFKEQ. CDR3 length: 15 residues. The CDR3 sequence is CASNQGQGSSYEQYF. The DNA for the CDR3 is TGTGCCAGCAACCAAGGACAGGGAAGCTCCTACGAGCAGTACTTC.

The gene calls are TRBV11-2 and TRBJ1-1; TRBD1 aligns across 7 bases. The J segment lost 7 bases and the V segment lost 3 bases, leaving 14 bases of the junction unmatched. Germline V lookup: CDR1 SGHAT, CDR2 FQNNGV. The CDR3 spans 16 residues. In DNA, the CDR3 is TGTGCCAGCAGCTTCCAGACAGGGCGATCGGTCTTTGAAGCTTTCTTT. Encoded protein: CASSFQTGRSVFEAFF.

This clone has just a few counts. V is TRBV7-6 and J is TRBJ2-3; 15 bases agree with TRBD2. Germline loops: CDR1 SGHVS, CDR2 FNYEAQ. The V gene end was trimmed by 4 bases and the J gene end by 6 bases; junction bases not matched to a gene: 5. The CDR3 extends over 16 amino acids. As DNA, the CDR3 is TGTGCCAGCAGCTCGGGACTAGCGGGAGGCCGGGATACGCAGTATTTT. Its protein is CASSSGLAGGRDTQYF.

This clone occurred once. V is TRBV6-1 and J is TRBJ2-5, with 11 bases lining up with TRBD2. Germline V CDR1 and CDR2: MNHNS, SASEGT. This CDR3 region has 14 residues. Trimming cost V 5 bases and J 3 bases; bases outside gene matches: 2. The CDR3 here is CASSKTSGKETQYF. The CDR3 nucleotides read TGTGCCAGCAGTAAGACTAGCGGGAAAGAGACCCAGTACTTC.

In this sample, this clone turned up once. For the CDR3, the DNA is TGTGCCACAGGACAGATGAACACTGAAGCTTTCTTT. Residues: CATGQMNTEAFF. V and J are TRBV7-2 and TRBJ1-1, with a tentative D call TRBD1 (6 bases). Per the germline V gene, CDR1 is SGHTA and CDR2 is FQGNSA. Trimming took 10 bases from V and 0 from J, leaving 9 bases between them. This CDR3 contains 12 residues.

The gene calls are TRBV29-1 and TRBJ2-1, with 7 bases lining up with TRBD2. The CDR3 consists of 12 residues. CDR1 is SQVTM and CDR2 is ANQGSEA in the germline V gene. Trimming cost V 4 bases and J 9 bases; bases outside gene matches: 6. The CDR3 DNA follows: TGCAGCGTTGGGCTAGCGGTGGGTGAGCAGTTCTTC. Translated: CSVGLAVGEQFF.

This chain joins TRBV7-6 and TRBJ2-5; TRBD1 is a possible D gene (6 bases). The J call may be wrong; the DNA end is better matched by TRBJ2-7. CDR3 length equals 15 residues. Germline assignment: CDR1 SGHVS and CDR2 FNYEAQ. CDR3 protein: CASSPFGQTPYEQYF. The CDR3 nucleotides read TGTGCCAGCAGCCCCTTTGGACAGACCCCCTACGAGCAGTACTTC.

V and J are TRBV7-9 and TRBJ1-1; TRBD1 is a possible D gene (6 bases). The germline V gene encodes CDR1 SEHNR and CDR2 FQNEAQ (reference sequence). The germline V and J ends were trimmed by 2 bases and 2 bases, with 12 bases remaining between them. This CDR3 spans 15 amino acids. The CDR3 DNA reads TGTGCCAGCAGCTTACTCTCAGGGGTTAACACTGAAGCTTTCTTT. Translated: CASSLLSGVNTEAFF.

J is TRBJ2-7 and V is TRBV5-1; 11 bases align to TRBD2. After removal of 4 bases from V and 6 bases from J, the junction contained 12 bases not matched to a gene. This CDR3 has 16 amino acids. Per germline, CDR1 SGHRS and CDR2 YFSETQ. The CDR3 nucleotides are TGCGCCAGCAGCCCCGGACGACTAGCGGGGTTGGTCGAGCAGTACTTC. This encodes CASSPGRLAGLVEQYF.

Here the CDR3 reads CASSRRDRVNEKLFF. DNA of the CDR3: TGTGCCAGCAGTCGCCGGGACAGGGTTAACGAAAAACTGTTTTTT. J is TRBJ1-4 and V is TRBV6-5; 9 bases agree with TRBD1. From germline, CDR1 is MNHEY and CDR2 SVGAGI. V lost 5 bases to trimming and J lost 8 bases; unmatched junction nucleotides: 9. The CDR3 consists of 15 residues.

The chain uses TRBV6-5 and TRBJ1-5; TRBD1 might be the D (5 bases). The CDR3 runs 16 residues. V was trimmed by 2 bases and J by 0 bases, leaving 11 bases between them. The germline CDR1 and CDR2 sequences are MNHEY and SVGAGI. This chain's CDR3 is CASSYRAGLSNQPQHF. The CDR3 DNA sequence: TGTGCCAGCAGTTACCGGGCAGGGCTTAGCAATCAGCCCCAGCATTTT.

CDR3 bases: TGTGCCAGCAGCTTAAGCGGGGAGCAGTTCTTC. Encoded protein: CASSLSGEQFF. The gene calls are TRBV7-3 and TRBJ2-1; a weak D match, TRBD2 (5 bases). In germline, CDR1 is SGHTA, CDR2 FQGTGA. This CDR3 contains 11 residues. Trimming stripped 1 base from V and 10 bases from J, with 5 bases between.

V and J are TRBV6-1 and TRBJ2-7; perhaps TRBD2 as D (7 bases). The V gene's germline CDR1 is MNHNS and CDR2 SASEGT. The CDR3 consists of 14 residues. Trimming pared 4 bases from V and 2 bases from J, leaving 12 bases between. The CDR3 loop is CASSGGGRAYEQYF. The CDR3 nucleotides are TGTGCCAGCAGTGGGGGGGGCAGAGCCTACGAGCAGTACTTC.

The chain carries TRBV5-4 and TRBJ2-5; possibly TRBD1 for D (5 bases). The CDR3 length is 15 residues. CDR1 and CDR2 (germline): SGHNT, YYREEE (reference sequence). V shed 4 bases and J shed 4 bases, with 17 bases lying between them. Here the CDR3 reads CASSLWTPRGETQYF. The CDR3 bases are TGTGCCAGCAGCCTTTGGACCCCTAGGGGAGAGACCCAGTACTTC.

This chain connects TRBV7-7 to TRBJ2-3; possibly TRBD2 for D (6 bases). Trimming took 0 bases from V and 3 from J, leaving 7 bases between them. The CDR3 extends over 14 amino acids. Germline CDR1 SSHAT, CDR2 FNYEAQ (reference sequence). CDR3 DNA: TGTGCCAGCAGCTTAGCGGGAGGAACAGATACGCAGTATTTT. Encoded protein: CASSLAGGTDTQYF.

The V gene is TRBV6-6, the J gene TRBJ1-1; 7 bases are a match to TRBD1. This CDR3 spans 13 amino acids. V shed 6 bases, J shed 7 bases, and the junction held 8 bases outside the gene matches. Germline V gives CDR1 MNHNY, CDR2 SVGAGI (reference sequence). DNA of the CDR3: TGTGCCAGCAGCCACAGGGGTTGGGGTGAAGCTTTCTTT. As protein: CASSHRGWGEAFF.

The table lists this clone with a count of one. This chain uses TRBV11-2 with TRBJ2-1; no clear D. Trimming stripped 5 bases from V and 6 bases from J, with 11 bases between. The CDR3 loop spans 13 amino acids. Germline CDR1 is SGHAT and CDR2 is FQNNGV. CDR3 in DNA: TGTGCCAGCAGCCGCGTGGGCTTCAATGAGCAGTTCTTC. Amino acids: CASSRVGFNEQFF.

This chain connects TRBV6-1 to TRBJ2-3; D unclear. CDR1 is MNHNS and CDR2 is SASEGT in the germline V gene. Trimming removed 5 bases at V and 1 base at J, with 10 bases between. CDR3 size: 14 residues. CDR3 region: CASSPRGGTDTQYF. For the CDR3, the DNA is TGTGCCAGCAGTCCTCGAGGCGGCACAGATACGCAGTATTTT.

The CDR3 region has the DNA TGTGCCAGCAGCTCCACAGGGGGCAGCACTGAAGCTTTCTTT. This gives the protein CASSSTGGSTEAFF. The chain links TRBV7-2 to TRBJ1-1; 9 positions match TRBD1. CDR3 length: 14 residues. V was pared by 4 bases and J by 4 bases, with 4 bases of the junction left unmatched. Per the germline V gene, CDR1 is SGHTA and CDR2 is FQGNSA.

The chain joins TRBV6-1 to TRBJ2-7; D is possibly TRBD1 (6 bases). Trimming shortened V by 4 bases and J by 2 bases, and 15 bases separated the two germline ends. CDR3 size: 15 residues. Germline CDR1 is MNHNS and CDR2 is SASEGT. The CDR3 protein is CASSGGNRAPYEQYF. Here the CDR3 DNA reads TGTGCCAGCAGTGGGGGGAACAGGGCCCCCTACGAGCAGTACTTC.

DNA for the CDR3: TGTGCCAGCAGCTGGGTCTCGACAGGGGGCTATGGCTACACCTTC. Its protein product is CASSWVSTGGYGYTF. The chain links TRBV5-6 to TRBJ1-2; 9 bases match TRBD1. V shed 3 bases, J shed 4 bases, and the junction held 7 bases outside the gene matches. CDR3 size: 15 residues. Germline CDR1 reads SGHDT; CDR2 reads YYEEEE.

This clone has just a few counts. Written as DNA, the CDR3 is TGCGCCAGCAGCGCTGACAGGGGTAATCAGCCCCAGCATTTT. Translation: CASSADRGNQPQHF. The genes are TRBV4-1 and TRBJ1-5; 8 bases are a match to TRBD1. Trimming removed 5 bases from V and 4 bases from J; junction bases left unmatched: 4. Germline V gene sequence: CDR1 MGHRA, CDR2 YSYEKL. CDR3 length equals 14 residues.

CDR3 DNA sequence: TGTGCCAGTAGGTTAACTAGCGGGGGGTACAATGAGCAGTTCTTC. Translating gives CASRLTSGGYNEQFF. The chain links TRBV19 to TRBJ2-1; 12 bases match TRBD2. Germline V CDR1 and CDR2: LNHDA, SQIVND (reference sequence). J gave up 4 bases and V 6 bases, and 4 bases lay outside the gene matches. The CDR3 loop spans 15 amino acids.

The chain has TRBV5-1 and TRBJ2-7; TRBD2 matches 11 bases. The CDR3 runs to 17 residues. The germline gives CDR1 SGHRS, CDR2 YFSETQ. Losses at the gene ends were 1 base for V and 2 bases for J; bases not matched to a gene: 8. The CDR3: CASSLPLAGDITYEQYF. The CDR3, as DNA: TGCGCCAGCAGCTTGCCACTAGCGGGGGACATCACCTACGAGCAGTACTTC.

The CDR3 bases are TGTGCCAGCCGGCAGGGAGAGACCCAGTACTTC. Translating gives CASRQGETQYF. The chain couples TRBV19 to TRBJ2-5; a possible D gene is TRBD1 (5 bases). Trimming stripped 9 bases from V and 4 bases from J, with 9 bases between. The CDR3 sequence is 11 residues long. The germline V gene encodes CDR1 LNHDA and CDR2 SQIVND (reference sequence).

This clone was seen a handful of times. This chain joins TRBV19 and TRBJ1-1; D uncertain. The CDR3 runs to 14 residues. V was pared by 3 bases and J by 5 bases, with 13 bases between. Germline V gives CDR1 LNHDA, CDR2 SQIVND (reference sequence). The CDR3 protein is CASSMGSRRTEAFF. CDR3 nucleotide sequence: TGTGCCAGTAGTATGGGGTCACGGAGGACTGAAGCTTTCTTT.